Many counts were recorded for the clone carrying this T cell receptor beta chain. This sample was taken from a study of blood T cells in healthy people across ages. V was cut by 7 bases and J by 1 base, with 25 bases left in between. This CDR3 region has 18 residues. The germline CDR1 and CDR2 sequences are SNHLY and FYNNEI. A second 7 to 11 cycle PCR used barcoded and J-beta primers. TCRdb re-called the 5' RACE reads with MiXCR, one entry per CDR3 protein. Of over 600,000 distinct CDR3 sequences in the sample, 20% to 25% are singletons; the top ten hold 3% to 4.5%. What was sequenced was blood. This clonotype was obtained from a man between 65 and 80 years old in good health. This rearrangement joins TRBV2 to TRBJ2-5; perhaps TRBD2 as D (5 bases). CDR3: CASKDSWTGGVFQETQYF. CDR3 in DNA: TGTGCCAGCAAGGATAGCTGGACTGGTGGGGTTTTCCAAGAGACCCAGTACTTC.